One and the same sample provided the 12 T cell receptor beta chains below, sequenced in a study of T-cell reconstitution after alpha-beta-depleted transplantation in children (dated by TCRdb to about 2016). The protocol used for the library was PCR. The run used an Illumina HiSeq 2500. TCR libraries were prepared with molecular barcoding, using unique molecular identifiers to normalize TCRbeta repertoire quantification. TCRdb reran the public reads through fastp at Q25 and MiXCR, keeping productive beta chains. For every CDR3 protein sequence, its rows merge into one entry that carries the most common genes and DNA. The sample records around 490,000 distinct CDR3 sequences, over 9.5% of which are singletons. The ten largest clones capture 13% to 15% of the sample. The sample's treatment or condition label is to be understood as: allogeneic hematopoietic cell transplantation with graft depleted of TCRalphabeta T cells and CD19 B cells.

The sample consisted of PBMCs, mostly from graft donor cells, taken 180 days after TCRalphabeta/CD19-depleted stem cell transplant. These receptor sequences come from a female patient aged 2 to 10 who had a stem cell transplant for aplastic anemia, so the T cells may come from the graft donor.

The CDR3 coding sequence is TGCAGTGCTAGTGGACCGGGAGGCCTCACAGATACGCAGTATTTT. This gives the protein CSASGPGGLTDTQYF. This chain uses TRBV20-1 with TRBJ2-3, with 7 nucleotides matching TRBD2. Germline V CDR1 and CDR2: DFQATT, SNEGSKA (reference sequence). The length of the CDR3 is 15 residues. V dropped 3 bases and J dropped 2; count of bases not matched to a gene: 8.

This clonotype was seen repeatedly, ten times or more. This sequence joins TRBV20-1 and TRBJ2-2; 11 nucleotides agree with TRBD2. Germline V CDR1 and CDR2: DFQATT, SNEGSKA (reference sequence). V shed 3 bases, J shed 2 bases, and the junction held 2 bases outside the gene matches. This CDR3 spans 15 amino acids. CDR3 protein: CSARGTSGNTGELFF. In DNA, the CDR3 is TGCAGTGCTAGGGGGACTAGCGGTAACACCGGGGAGCTGTTTTTT.

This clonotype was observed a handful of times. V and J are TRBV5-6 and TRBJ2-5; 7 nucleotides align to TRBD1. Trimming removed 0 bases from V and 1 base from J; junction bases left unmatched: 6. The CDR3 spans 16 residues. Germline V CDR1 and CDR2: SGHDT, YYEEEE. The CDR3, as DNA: TGTGCCAGCAGCTTGGCCGATGGGACAGTCCAAGAGACCCAGTACTTC. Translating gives CASSLADGTVQETQYF.

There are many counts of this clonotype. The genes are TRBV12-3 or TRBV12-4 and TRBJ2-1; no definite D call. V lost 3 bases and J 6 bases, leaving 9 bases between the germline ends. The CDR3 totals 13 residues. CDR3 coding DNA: TGTGCCAGCAGTTTCCTAGTTCTCAATGAGCAGTTCTTC. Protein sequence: CASSFLVLNEQFF.

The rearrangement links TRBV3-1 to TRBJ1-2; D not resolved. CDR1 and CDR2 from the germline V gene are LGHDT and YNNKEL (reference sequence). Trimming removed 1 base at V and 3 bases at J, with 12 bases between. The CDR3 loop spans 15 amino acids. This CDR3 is CASSQGMFKYYGYTF. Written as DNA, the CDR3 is TGTGCCAGCAGCCAAGGCATGTTCAAGTACTATGGCTACACCTTC.

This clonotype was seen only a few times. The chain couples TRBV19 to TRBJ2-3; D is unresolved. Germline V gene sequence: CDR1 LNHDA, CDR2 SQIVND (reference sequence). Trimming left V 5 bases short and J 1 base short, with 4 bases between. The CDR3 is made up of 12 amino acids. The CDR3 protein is CASSARTDTQYF. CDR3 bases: TGTGCCAGTAGTGCCCGCACAGATACGCAGTATTTT.

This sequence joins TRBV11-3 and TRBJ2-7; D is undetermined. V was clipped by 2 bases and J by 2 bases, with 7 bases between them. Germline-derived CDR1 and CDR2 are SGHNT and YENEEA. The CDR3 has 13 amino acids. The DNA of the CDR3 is TGTGCCAGCAGCTTATCGGCAGCCTACGAGCAGTACGTC. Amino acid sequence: CASSLSAAYEQYV.

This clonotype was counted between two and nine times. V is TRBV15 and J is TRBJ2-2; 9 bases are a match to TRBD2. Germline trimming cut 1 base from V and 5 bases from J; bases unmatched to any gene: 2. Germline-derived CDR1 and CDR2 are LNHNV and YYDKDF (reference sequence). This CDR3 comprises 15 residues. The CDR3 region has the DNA TGTGCCACCAGCAGAGCCAGCGGGAGGACCGGGGAGCTGTTTTTT. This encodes CATSRASGRTGELFF.

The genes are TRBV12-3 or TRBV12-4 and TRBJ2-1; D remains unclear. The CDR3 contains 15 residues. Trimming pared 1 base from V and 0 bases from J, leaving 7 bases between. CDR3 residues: CASSLGENSYNEQFF. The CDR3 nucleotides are TGTGCCAGCAGTTTAGGTGAGAACTCCTACAATGAGCAGTTCTTC.

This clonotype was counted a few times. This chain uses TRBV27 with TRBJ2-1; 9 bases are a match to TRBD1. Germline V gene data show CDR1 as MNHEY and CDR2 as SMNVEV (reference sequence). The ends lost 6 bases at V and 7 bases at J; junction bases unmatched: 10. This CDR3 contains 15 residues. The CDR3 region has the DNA TGTGCCAGCAGGTCAAAAGGACAGGGGTTGAATGAGCAGTTCTTC. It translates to CASRSKGQGLNEQFF.

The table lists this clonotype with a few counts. CDR3 in amino acids: CASSEAARVTETQYF. CDR3 sequence (DNA): TGTGCCAGCAGTGAAGCGGCCAGGGTTACGGAGACCCAGTACTTC. The chain combines TRBV6-1 with TRBJ2-5, with D tentatively TRBD1 (5 bases). V was cut by 0 bases and J by 5 bases, with 13 bases left in between. Germline V gene data show CDR1 as MNHNS and CDR2 as SASEGT. CDR3 length: 15 residues.

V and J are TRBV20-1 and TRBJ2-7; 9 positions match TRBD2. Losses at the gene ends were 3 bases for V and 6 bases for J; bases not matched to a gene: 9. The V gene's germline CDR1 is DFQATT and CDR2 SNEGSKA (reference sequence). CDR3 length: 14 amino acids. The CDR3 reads CSASGGRAGGEQYF. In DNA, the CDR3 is TGCAGTGCTAGTGGCGGGAGGGCCGGGGGCGAGCAGTACTTC.